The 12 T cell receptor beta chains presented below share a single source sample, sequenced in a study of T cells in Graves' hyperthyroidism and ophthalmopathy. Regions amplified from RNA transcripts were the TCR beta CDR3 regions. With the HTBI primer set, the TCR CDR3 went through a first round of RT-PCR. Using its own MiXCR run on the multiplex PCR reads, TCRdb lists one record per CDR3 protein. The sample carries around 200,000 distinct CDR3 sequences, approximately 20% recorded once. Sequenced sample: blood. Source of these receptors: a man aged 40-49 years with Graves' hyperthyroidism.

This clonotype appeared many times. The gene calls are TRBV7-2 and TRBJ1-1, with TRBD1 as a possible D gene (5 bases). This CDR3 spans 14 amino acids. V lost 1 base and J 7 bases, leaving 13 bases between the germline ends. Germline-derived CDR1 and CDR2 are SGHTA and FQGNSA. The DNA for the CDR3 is TGTGCCAGCAGCTTAGGGACGGGACGGGTTGAAGCTTTCTTT. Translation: CASSLGTGRVEAFF.

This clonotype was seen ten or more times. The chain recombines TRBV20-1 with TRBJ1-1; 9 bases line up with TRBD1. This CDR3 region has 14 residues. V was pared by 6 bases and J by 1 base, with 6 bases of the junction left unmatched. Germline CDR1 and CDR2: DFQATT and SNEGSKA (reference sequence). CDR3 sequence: CSARGGQGNTEAFF. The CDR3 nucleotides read TGCAGTGCCCGAGGGGGACAGGGGAACACTGAAGCTTTCTTT.

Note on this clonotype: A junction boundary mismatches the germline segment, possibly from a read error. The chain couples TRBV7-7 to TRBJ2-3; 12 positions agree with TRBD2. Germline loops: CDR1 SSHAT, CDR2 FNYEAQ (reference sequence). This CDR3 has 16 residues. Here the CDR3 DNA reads TGTGCTAGCAGCTTGCTAGCGGGGGGGCGTGGAGATACGCAGTATTTT. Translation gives CASSLLAGGRGDTQYF.

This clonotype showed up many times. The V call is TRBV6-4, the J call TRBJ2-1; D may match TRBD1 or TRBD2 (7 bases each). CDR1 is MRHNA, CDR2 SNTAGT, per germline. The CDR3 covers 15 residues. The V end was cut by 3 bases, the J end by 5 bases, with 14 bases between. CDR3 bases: TGTGCCAGCAGTGAGCAGGGGGGGGCCCACAATGAGCAGTTCTTC. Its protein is CASSEQGGAHNEQFF.

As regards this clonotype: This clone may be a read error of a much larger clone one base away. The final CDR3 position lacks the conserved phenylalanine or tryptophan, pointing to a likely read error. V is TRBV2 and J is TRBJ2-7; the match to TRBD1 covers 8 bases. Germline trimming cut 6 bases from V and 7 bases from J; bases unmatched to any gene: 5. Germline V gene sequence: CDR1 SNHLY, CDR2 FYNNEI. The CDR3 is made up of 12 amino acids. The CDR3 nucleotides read TGTGCCAGCAGCGACAGGGGAGGAGAGCAGTACCTC. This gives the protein CASSDRGGEQYL.

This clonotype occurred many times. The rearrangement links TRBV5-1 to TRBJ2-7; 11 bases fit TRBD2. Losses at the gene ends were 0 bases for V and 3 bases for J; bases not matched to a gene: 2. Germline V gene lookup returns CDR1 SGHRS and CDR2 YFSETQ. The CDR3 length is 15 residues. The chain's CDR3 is CASSLGLAGGYEQYF. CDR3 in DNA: TGCGCCAGCAGCTTGGGGCTAGCGGGGGGCTACGAGCAGTACTTC.

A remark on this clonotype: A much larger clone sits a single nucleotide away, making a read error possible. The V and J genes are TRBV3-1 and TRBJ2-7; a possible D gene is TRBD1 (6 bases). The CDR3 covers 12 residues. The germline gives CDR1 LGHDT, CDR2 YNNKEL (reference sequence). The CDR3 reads CGSSLGHGEQYF. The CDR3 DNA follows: TGTGGCAGCAGCTTGGGACATGGCGAGCAGTACTTC.

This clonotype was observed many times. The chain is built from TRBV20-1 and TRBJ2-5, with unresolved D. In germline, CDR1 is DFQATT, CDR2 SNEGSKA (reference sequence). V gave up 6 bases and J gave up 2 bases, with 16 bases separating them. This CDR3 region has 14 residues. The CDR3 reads CSAPPGFYQETQYF. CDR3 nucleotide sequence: TGCAGTGCCCCCCCGGGCTTCTATCAAGAGACCCAGTACTTC.

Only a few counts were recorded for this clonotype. This CDR3 is CATSVPGSKRDEQFF. CDR3 sequence (DNA): TGTGCCACCAGTGTGCCGGGGAGCAAGAGGGATGAGCAGTTCTTC. This sequence joins TRBV24-1 and TRBJ2-1, with TRBD2 as a possible D gene (5 bases). From germline, CDR1 is KGHDR and CDR2 SFDVKD. The germline V and J ends were trimmed by 5 bases and 8 bases, with 18 bases remaining between them. This CDR3 is 15 amino acids long.

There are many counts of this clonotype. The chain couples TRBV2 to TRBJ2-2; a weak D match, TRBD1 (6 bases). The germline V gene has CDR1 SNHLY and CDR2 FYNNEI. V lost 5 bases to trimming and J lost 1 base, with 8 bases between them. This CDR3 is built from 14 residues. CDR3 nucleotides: TGTGCCAGCAGTCGGACAGTGAACACCGGGGAGCTGTTTTTT. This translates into CASSRTVNTGELFF.

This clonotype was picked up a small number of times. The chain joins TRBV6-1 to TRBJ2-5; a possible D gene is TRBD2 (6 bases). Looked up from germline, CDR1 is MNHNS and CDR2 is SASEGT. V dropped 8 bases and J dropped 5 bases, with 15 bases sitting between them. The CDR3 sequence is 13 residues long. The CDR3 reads CASGGGVGETQYF. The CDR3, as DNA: TGTGCCAGCGGAGGAGGGGTAGGGGAGACCCAGTACTTC.

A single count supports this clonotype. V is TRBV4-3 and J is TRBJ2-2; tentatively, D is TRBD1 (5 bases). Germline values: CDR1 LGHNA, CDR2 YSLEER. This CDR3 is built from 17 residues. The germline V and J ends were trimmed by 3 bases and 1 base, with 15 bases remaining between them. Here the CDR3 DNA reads TGCGCCAGCAGCCACCATGGAACCAGGGAGAACACCGGGGAGCTGTTTTTT. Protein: CASSHHGTRENTGELFF.